Listed here is a single T cell receptor (beta chain). The data belong to a study of shared clonotypes between healthy human individuals. V lost 1 base and J lost 7, with 7 bases in between. This CDR3 is 13 amino acids long. Germline CDR1 and CDR2: LGHNA and YSLEER. The protocol was immunoSEQ multiplex PCR, while the TCRdb copy is restricted to in-frame clones and leaves out a portion. Among some 2,400,000 clones listed, about 94% were seen once. The sample consisted of naive CD4+ T cells sorted from blood. Subset here: CD45RA+ positively selected. The origin of this receptor is a man aged 18-30 years in good health. The rearrangement uses TRBV4-3 and TRBJ1-4; D uncertain. The CDR3 nucleotides read TGCGCCAGCAGCCAAGCCCCAGTTGAAAAACTGTTTTTT. It yields the protein CASSQAPVEKLFF.